Listed below are T cell receptor beta chains from one sample, sequenced in a study of beta chain features in type 1 diabetes. The method was immunoSEQ multiplex PCR; TCRdb's version includes in-frame clones alone and lacks a portion of them. The sample lists approximately 150,000 clones, about 10% occurring once. The sequenced material came from naive CD4+ T cells from blood. The receptor source for this set is a young man in good health. Each CDR3 is given with its conserved first and last residue. The D gene is left open where the match is weak. Not all rows give a size; the values are once, few, many and, for expanded clones, a class.

D | J | size | V | DNA | CDR3
TRBD1 | TRBJ2-7 | few | TRBV19 | TGTGCCAGTAGTAGACAGGGGACCTACGAGCAGTACTTC | CASSRQGTYEQYF
TRBD1 | TRBJ1-1 | . | TRBV19 | TGTGCCAGTAGTACCTGGACAGGACCCATGAACACTGAAGCTTTCTTT | CASSTWTGPMNTEAFF
TRBD2 | TRBJ2-5 | . | TRBV2 | TGTGCCAGCGGCGGGGGGCCCCGGGGCAGGCAAGAGACCCAGTACTTC | CASGGGPRGRQETQYF
. | TRBJ1-5 | few | TRBV15 | TGTGCCACCAGCAGTTCGGGGGGGGATCAGCCCCAGCATTTT | CATSSSGGDQPQHF
. | TRBJ2-7 | . | TRBV19 | TGTGCCAGTAGTATTGACTTTATATCCTACGAGCAGTACTTC | CASSIDFISYEQYF
TRBD1 | TRBJ1-5 | . | TRBV30 | TGTGCCTGGCGAAGACAGGGGGGGCAGCCCCAGCATTTT | CAWRRQGGQPQHF
TRBD2 | TRBJ2-5 | . | TRBV28 | TGTGCCAGCAGTTCCCCCTTGGCCGGGAGGGAGACCCAGTACTTC | CASSSPLAGRETQYF
. | TRBJ2-5 | few | TRBV7-2 | TGTGCCAGCAGCTTAGTGTATCGAGAGACCCAGTACTTC | CASSLVYRETQYF
. | TRBJ1-5 | . | TRBV28 | TGTGCCAGCAGGGACAGCAATCTTGGCAATCAGCCCCAGCATTTT | CASRDSNLGNQPQHF
. | TRBJ2-7 | many | TRBV11-2 | TGTGCCAGCAGCTTAGGGGGGCGGCGGGAGCAGTACTTC | CASSLGGRREQYF
TRBD2 | TRBJ2-2 | few | TRBV27 | TGTGCCACCAAACGGCGCGGTAGCGGGGAGGGCACCGGGGAGCTGTTTTTT | CATKRRGSGEGTGELFF
. | TRBJ1-1 | . | TRBV4-1 | TGCGCCAGCAGCCAAGAGCCGACCAGGGGCACTGAAGCTTTCTTT | CASSQEPTRGTEAFF
. | TRBJ2-7 | . | TRBV7-2 | TGTGCCAGCAGCTTAGCTGGGGCTCTTCCCCACGAGCAGTACTTC | CASSLAGALPHEQYF
. | TRBJ1-5 | few | TRBV6-6 | TGTGCCAGCATGTTTGACAGCCTCAATCAGCCCCAGCATTTT | CASMFDSLNQPQHF
TRBD1 | TRBJ1-3 | . | TRBV7-6 | TGTGCCAGCAGCTTATTCCCGGGACAGGGAGGAAACACCATATATTTT | CASSLFPGQGGNTIYF
TRBD1 | TRBJ2-7 | few | TRBV7-2 | TGTGCCAGCAGCGAGGGACAGGGGGCTCGCGAGCAGTACTTC | CASSEGQGAREQYF
TRBD2 | TRBJ2-1 | few | TRBV18 | TGTGCCAGCTCACCTCCCGGGACTAGCGGTTACAATGAGCAGTTCTTC | CASSPPGTSGYNEQFF
TRBD1 | TRBJ2-7 | . | TRBV19 | TGTGCCAGTAGTAGACAGGGTAGTCCCTACGAGCAGTACTTC | CASSRQGSPYEQYF
. | TRBJ2-1 | . | TRBV5-4 | TGTGCCAGCAGCTCCCGAGGGGGGGTCCACGGGGCCCCCTACAATGAGCAGTTCTTC | CASSSRGGVHGAPYNEQFF
. | TRBJ1-2 | . | TRBV5-1 | . | CASSSSLRGAFGYTF